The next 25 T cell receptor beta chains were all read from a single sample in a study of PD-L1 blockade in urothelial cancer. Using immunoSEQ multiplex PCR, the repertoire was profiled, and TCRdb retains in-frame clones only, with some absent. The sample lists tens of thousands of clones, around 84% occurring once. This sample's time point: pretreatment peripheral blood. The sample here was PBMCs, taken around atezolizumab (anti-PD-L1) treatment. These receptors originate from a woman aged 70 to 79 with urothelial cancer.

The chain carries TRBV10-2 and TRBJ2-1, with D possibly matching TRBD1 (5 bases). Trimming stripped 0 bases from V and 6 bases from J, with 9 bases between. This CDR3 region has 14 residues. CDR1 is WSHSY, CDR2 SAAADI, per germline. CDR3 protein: CASSESLGVNEQFF. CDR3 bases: TGCGCCAGCAGTGAGTCGTTAGGGGTCAATGAGCAGTTCTTC.

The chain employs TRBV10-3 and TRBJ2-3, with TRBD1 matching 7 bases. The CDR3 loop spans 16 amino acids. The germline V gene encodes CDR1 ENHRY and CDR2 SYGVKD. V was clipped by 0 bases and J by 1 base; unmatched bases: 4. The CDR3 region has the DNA TGTGCCATCAGTGAGTCAGGGGGACAGCGCACAGATACGCAGTATTTT. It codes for CAISESGGQRTDTQYF.

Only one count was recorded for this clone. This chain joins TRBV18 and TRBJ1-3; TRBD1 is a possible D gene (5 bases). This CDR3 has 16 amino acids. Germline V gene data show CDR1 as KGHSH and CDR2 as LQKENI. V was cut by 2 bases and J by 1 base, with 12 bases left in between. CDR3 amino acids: CASSPFSGPSGNTIYF. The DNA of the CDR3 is TGTGCCAGCTCACCATTCTCAGGGCCGTCTGGAAACACCATATATTTT.

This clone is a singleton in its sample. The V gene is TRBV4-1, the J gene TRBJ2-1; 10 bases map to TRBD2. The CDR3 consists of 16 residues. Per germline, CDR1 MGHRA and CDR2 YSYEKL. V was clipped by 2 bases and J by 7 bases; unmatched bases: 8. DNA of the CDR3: TGCGCCAGCAGCCAATCATCTAGCGGGAGCTTGAATGAGCAGTTCTTC. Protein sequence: CASSQSSSGSLNEQFF.

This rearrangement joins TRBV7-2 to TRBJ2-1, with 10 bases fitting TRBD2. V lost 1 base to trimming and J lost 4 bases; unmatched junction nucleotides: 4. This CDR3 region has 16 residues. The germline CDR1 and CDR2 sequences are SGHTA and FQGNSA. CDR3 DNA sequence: TGTGCCAGCAGCTTAGTGGCTAGCGGGGGATACAATGAGCAGTTCTTC. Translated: CASSLVASGGYNEQFF.

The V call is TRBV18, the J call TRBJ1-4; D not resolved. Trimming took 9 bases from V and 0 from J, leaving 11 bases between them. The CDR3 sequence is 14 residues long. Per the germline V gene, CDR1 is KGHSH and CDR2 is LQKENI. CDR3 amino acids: CASTPVATNEKLFF. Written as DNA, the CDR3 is TGTGCCAGTACCCCAGTTGCAACTAATGAAAAACTGTTTTTT.

This chain's CDR3 is CASSSSTGEDQPQHF. As DNA, the CDR3 is TGTGCCAGCAGTTCGTCGACAGGGGAGGATCAGCCCCAGCATTTT. The chain is built from TRBV27 and TRBJ1-5; TRBD1 matches at 8 bases. The CDR3 runs 15 residues. Germline lookup yields CDR1 MNHEY and CDR2 SMNVEV (reference sequence). Losses at the gene ends were 4 bases for V and 5 bases for J; bases not matched to a gene: 7.

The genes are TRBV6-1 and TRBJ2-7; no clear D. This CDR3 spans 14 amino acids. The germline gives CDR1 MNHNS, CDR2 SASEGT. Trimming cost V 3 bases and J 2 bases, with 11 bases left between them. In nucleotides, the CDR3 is TGTGCCAGCAGTGAGTCCAGCGTCACCTACGAGCAGTACTTC. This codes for CASSESSVTYEQYF.

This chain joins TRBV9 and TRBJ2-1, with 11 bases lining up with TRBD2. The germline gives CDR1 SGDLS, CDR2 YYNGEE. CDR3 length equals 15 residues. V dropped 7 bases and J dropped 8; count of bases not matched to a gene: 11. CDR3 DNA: TGTGCCAGCGCCGAGACTAGCGGGATAGGAGATGAGCAGTTCTTC. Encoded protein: CASAETSGIGDEQFF.

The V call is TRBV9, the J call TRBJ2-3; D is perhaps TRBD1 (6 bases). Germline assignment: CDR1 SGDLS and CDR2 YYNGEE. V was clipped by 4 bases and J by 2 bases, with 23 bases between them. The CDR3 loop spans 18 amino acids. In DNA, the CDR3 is TGTGCCAGCAGCTCGAAAACAAGGACAGCAATTAACACAGATACGCAGTATTTT. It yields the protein CASSSKTRTAINTDTQYF.

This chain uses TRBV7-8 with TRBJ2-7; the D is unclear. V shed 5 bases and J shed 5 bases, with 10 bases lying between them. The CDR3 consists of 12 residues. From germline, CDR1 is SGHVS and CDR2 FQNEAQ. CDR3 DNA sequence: TGTGCCAGCAGCCCCACCGGTGACGAGCAGTACTTC. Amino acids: CASSPTGDEQYF.

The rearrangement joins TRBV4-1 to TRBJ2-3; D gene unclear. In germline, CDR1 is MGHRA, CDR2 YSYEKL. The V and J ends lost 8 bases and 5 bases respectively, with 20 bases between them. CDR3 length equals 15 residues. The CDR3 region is CASGSRRLGGDTQYF. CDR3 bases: TGCGCCAGCGGAAGCCGGCGCCTAGGTGGAGATACGCAGTATTTT.

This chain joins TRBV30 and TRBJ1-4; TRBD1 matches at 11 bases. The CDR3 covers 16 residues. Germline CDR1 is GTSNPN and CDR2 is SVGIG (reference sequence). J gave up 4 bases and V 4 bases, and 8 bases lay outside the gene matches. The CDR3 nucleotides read TGTGCCTGGACCGCCGGGACAGGGGGTATTAATGAAAAACTGTTTTTT. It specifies CAWTAGTGGINEKLFF.

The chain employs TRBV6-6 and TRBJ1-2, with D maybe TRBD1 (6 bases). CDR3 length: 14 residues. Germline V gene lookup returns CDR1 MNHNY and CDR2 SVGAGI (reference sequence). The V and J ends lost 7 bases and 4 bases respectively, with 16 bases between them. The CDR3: CASISPTGIYGYTF. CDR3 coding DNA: TGTGCCAGCATTTCCCCCACAGGGATCTATGGCTACACCTTC.

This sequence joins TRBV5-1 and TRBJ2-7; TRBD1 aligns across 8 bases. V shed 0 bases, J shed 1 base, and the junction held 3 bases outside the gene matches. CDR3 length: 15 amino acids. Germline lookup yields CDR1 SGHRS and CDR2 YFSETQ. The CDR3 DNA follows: TGCGCCAGCAGCTTGGCCCGGGACAGGTCCTACGAGCAGTACTTC. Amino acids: CASSLARDRSYEQYF. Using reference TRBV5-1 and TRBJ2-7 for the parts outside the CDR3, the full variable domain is KAGVTQTPRYLIKTRGQQVTLSCSPISGHRSVSWYQQTPGQGLQFLFEYFSETQRNKGNFPGRFSGRQFSNSRSEMNVSTLELGDSALYLCASSLARDRSYEQYFGPGTRLTVT.

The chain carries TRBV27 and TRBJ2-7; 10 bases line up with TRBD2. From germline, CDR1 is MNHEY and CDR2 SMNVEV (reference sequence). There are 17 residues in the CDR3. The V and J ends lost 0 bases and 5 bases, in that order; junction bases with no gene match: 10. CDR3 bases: TGTGCCAGCAGTTTATCCCCCTCTAGCGGGAGCAGCCACGAGCAGTACTTC. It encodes CASSLSPSSGSSHEQYF.

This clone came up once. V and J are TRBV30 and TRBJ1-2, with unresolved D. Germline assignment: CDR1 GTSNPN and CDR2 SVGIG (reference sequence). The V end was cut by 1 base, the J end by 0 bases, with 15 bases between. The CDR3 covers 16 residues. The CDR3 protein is CAWSGAYHWANYGYTF. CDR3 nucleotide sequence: TGTGCCTGGAGTGGGGCCTACCATTGGGCTAACTATGGCTACACCTTC. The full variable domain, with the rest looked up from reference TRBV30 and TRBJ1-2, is SQTIHQWPATLVQPVGSPLSLECTVEGTSNPNLYWYRQAAGRGLQLLFYSVGIGQISSEVPQNLSASRPQDRQFILSSKKLLLSDSGFYLCAWSGAYHWANYGYTFGSGTRLTVV.

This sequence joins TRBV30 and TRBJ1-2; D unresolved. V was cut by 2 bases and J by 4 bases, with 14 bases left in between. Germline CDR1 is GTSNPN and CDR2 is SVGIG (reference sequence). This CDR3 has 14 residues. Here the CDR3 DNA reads TGTGCCTGGAGTATGGGAGGGCCCAGCTATGGCTACACCTTC. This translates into CAWSMGGPSYGYTF.

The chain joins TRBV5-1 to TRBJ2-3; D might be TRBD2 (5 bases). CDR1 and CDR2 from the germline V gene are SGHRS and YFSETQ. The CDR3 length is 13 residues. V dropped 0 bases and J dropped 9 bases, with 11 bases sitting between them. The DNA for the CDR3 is TGCGCCAGCAGCTTGGCCGGGATACCGACGCAGTATTTT. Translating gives CASSLAGIPTQYF. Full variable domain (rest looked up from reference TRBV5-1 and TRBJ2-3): KAGVTQTPRYLIKTRGQQVTLSCSPISGHRSVSWYQQTPGQGLQFLFEYFSETQRNKGNFPGRFSGRQFSNSRSEMNVSTLELGDSALYLCASSLAGIPTQYFGPGTRLTVL.

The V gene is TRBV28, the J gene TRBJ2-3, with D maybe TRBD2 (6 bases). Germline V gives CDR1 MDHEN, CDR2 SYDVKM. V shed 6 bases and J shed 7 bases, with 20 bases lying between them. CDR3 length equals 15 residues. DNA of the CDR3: TGTGCCAGCAGCCCCCCAGGGACTCGAGCTAATACGCAGTATTTT. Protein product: CASSPPGTRANTQYF.

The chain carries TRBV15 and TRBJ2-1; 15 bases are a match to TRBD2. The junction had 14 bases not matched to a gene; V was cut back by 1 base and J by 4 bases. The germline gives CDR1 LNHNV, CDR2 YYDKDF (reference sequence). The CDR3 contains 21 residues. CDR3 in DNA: TGTGCCACCAGCAGAGTCAGGCGGACTAGCGGGAGGGCCTCGGGGTACAATGAGCAGTTCTTC. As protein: CATSRVRRTSGRASGYNEQFF.

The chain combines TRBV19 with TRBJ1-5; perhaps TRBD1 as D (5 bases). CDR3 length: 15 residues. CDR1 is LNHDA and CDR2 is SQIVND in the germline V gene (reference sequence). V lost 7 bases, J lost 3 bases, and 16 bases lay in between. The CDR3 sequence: CASTDLTGSNQPQHF. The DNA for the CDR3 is TGTGCCAGTACCGACCTTACAGGATCCAATCAGCCCCAGCATTTT.

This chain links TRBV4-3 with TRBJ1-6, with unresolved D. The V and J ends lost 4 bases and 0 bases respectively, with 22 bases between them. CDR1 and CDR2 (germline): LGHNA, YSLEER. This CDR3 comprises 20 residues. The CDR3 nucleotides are TGCGCCAGCAGCCGATATTCCGTTTCTTCCCCGAGCTCCTATAATTCACCCCTCCACTTT. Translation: CASSRYSVSSPSSYNSPLHF.

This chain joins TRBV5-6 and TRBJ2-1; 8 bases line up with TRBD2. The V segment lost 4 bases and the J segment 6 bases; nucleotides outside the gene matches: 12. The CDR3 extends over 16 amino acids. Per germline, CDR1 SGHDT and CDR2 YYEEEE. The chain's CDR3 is CASSLRGTRLFNEQFF. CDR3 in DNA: TGTGCCAGCAGCCTACGCGGGACTAGACTTTTCAATGAGCAGTTCTTC.

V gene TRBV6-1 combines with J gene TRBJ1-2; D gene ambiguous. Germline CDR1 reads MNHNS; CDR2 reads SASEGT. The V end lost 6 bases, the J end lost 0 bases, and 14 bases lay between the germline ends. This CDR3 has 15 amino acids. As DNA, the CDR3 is TGTGCCAGCAGGAGGGTCGGGGAAGCTAACTATGGCTACACCTTC. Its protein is CASRRVGEANYGYTF.